The present entry profiles one T cell receptor (beta chain) with its context. Its antigen is currently not known. No much larger clonotype is one base removed from it; base qualities were not supplied. This sample was included in a study of T cell changes during pregnancy in multiple sclerosis (dated by TCRdb to the late 2010s). The study in broad terms: The study looked at changes in the T cell repertoire across pregnancy in women with multiple sclerosis.

From cysteine to phenylalanine, the CDR3 is 13 amino acids long. The sequence is cut down to CDR3 DNA, 39 bases in frame from base 1. V has 7 bases trimmed and J has 4 bases trimmed; junction bases matching no gene number 6. The germline V gene yields SGHDT for CDR1 and YYEEEE for CDR2. The library was made by the immunoSEQ multiplex PCR assay. TCRdb obtained this table from immuneACCESS and retained in-frame rearrangements with V and J assigned. These tables miss some clones; where compared with another copy, unresolved V genes account for less than half of the shortfall, and the remainder is unexplained. A total of 45,000 to 60,000 clones appear in this sample, 90% to 95% of them only once. The top ten clones comprise 0.37% of the sample.

The starting material was CD4+ T cells from peripheral blood mononuclear cells, obtained before pregnancy. Rearrangement joined TRBV5-6 to TRBJ2-3, with 7 junctional bases fitting TRBD1. This TCR came from a female donor with multiple sclerosis, enrolled in a pregnancy study. The CDR3 protein sequence reads: CASGRQGSDTQYF. The nucleotides are TGTGCCAGCGGTAGACAGGGATCAGATACGCAGTATTTT.